Detailed here is one TCR beta chain. TCRdb reprocessed the 5' RACE reads; each CDR3 protein has one entry and no DNA is given. This sample's table reports some 150,000 distinct CDR3 sequences. These data originate in a study of T cells expressing NK-cell markers. Study-level information: There were seven HCMV-seropositive donors and one seronegative donor among the eight sequenced.

From germline, CDR1 is SQVTM and CDR2 ANQGSEA. This CDR3 spans 15 amino acids. The chain has TRBV29-1 and TRBJ2-6. The sequence came from a man aged 18 to 29 in good health. Sequenced input: blood T cells: a sorted CD56 or NKG2C T cell subset, CD4+ or CD8+ T cells, or bulk PBMC T cells (not recorded which). CDR3: CSVVDWESGANVLTF. Based on the CDR3 plus reference TRBV29-1 and TRBJ2-6, the full variable domain is SAVISQKPSRDICQRGTSLTIQCQVDSQVTMMFWYRQQPGQSLTLIATANQGSEATYESGFVIDKFPISRPNLTFSTLTVSNMSPEDSSIYLCSVVDWESGANVLTFGAGSRLTVL.